The 15 T cell receptor beta chains given below trace back to one sample, sequenced in a study of cytomegalovirus exposure and HLA in healthy donors. The study ran its PCR with 60 Vbeta and 13 Jbeta primers. Sequencing was performed with immunoSEQ multiplex PCR; in TCRdb, only in-frame clones are kept and a portion is missing. Among some 100,000 clones listed, 84% were seen once. The specimen sequenced was PBMCs. All receptors derive from a woman between 18 and 29 years old in good health and CMV-seronegative.

V and J are TRBV28 and TRBJ1-1; D is perhaps TRBD1 (5 bases). Germline loops: CDR1 MDHEN, CDR2 SYDVKM. Between the trimmed V and J ends, which lost 5 bases and 1 base, there was a span of 17 bases. This CDR3 is built from 16 residues. CDR3 region: CASSISDAGQNTEAFF. CDR3 in DNA: TGTGCCAGCAGTATCTCCGATGCGGGGCAGAACACTGAAGCTTTCTTT.

The chain carries TRBV7-3 and TRBJ2-1, with D maybe TRBD2 (7 bases). The CDR3 has 18 amino acids. V was cut by 2 bases and J by 0 bases, with 17 bases left in between. In germline, CDR1 is SGHTA, CDR2 FQGTGA. For the CDR3, the DNA is TGTGCCAGCAGCTTATCCGGGGGGCCGGGCAGCTCCTACAATGAGCAGTTCTTC. Amino acid sequence: CASSLSGGPGSSYNEQFF.

The rearrangement links TRBV11-1 to TRBJ2-3; D perhaps matches TRBD2 (5 bases). V lost 2 bases, J lost 6 bases, and 15 bases lay in between. CDR3 length: 15 amino acids. Germline lookup yields CDR1 SGHAT and CDR2 FQDESV (reference sequence). The DNA for the CDR3 is TGTGCCAGCAGCTTACCCGGGATGTCGCCCGATACGCAGTATTTT. This sequence encodes CASSLPGMSPDTQYF. Full variable domain (missing parts from reference TRBV11-1 and TRBJ2-3): EAEVAQSPRYKITEKSQAVAFWCDPISGHATLYWYRQILGQGPELLVQFQDESVVDDSQLPKDRFSAERLKGVDSTLKIQPAELGDSAMYLCASSLPGMSPDTQYFGPGTRLTVL.

V gene TRBV19 combines with J gene TRBJ2-4, with 7 bases that match TRBD1. The CDR3 contains 16 residues. Germline-derived CDR1 and CDR2 are LNHDA and SQIVND (reference sequence). After removal of 1 base from V and 1 base from J, the junction contained 4 bases not matched to a gene. CDR3 protein: CASSIVADRAKNIQYF. The CDR3 DNA reads TGTGCCAGTAGTATAGTTGCGGACAGGGCCAAAAACATTCAGTACTTC.

The sample holds a few counts of this clone. J is TRBJ2-6 and V is TRBV4-3, with no clear D. Germline lookup yields CDR1 LGHNA and CDR2 YSLEER. V was cut by 0 bases and J by 0 bases, with 3 bases left in between. This CDR3 has 15 residues. The CDR3 region has the DNA TGCGCCAGCAGCCAAGACAACTCTGGGGCCAACGTCCTGACTTTC. Protein product: CASSQDNSGANVLTF.

This clone was counted between two and nine times. The V call is TRBV29-1, the J call TRBJ1-5, with TRBD1 identical over 10 bases. Unmatched junction bases numbered 8, after V lost 7 bases and J lost 2 bases. This CDR3 comprises 15 residues. The germline V gene encodes CDR1 SQVTM and CDR2 ANQGSEA. CDR3 protein: CSAAGDRGGNQPQHF. CDR3 nucleotide sequence: TGCAGCGCCGCAGGGGACAGGGGAGGCAATCAGCCCCAGCATTTT.

This clone was seen more than once but under ten times. In DNA form, the CDR3 reads TGCGCCAGCAGCCAAGGACTCTACTACGAGCAGTACTTC. Translating gives CASSQGLYYEQYF. V and J are TRBV4-1 and TRBJ2-7, with D unclear. The CDR3 consists of 13 residues. Trimming left V 1 base short and J 3 bases short, with 7 bases between. Looked up from germline, CDR1 is MGHRA and CDR2 is YSYEKL.

This clone was observed a handful of times. J is TRBJ2-1 and V is TRBV7-2, with 8 bases identical to TRBD2. CDR1 SGHTA and CDR2 FQGNSA come from the germline V gene. This CDR3 comprises 16 residues. V trimming: 4 bases; J trimming: 0 bases; junction bases outside the gene matches: 5. DNA for the CDR3: TGTGCCAGCAGCTCCATAGCGGGAACCTCCTACAATGAGCAGTTCTTC. Translating gives CASSSIAGTSYNEQFF. The whole variable domain, filled in from reference TRBV7-2 and TRBJ2-1, reads GAGVSQSPSNKVTEKGKDVELRCDPISGHTALYWYRQSLGQGLEFLIYFQGNSAPDKSGLPSDRFSAERTGGSVSTLTIQRTQQEDSAVYLCASSSIAGTSYNEQFFGPGTRLTVL.

V is TRBV2 and J is TRBJ2-5; 8 bases agree with TRBD2. This CDR3 has 14 residues. The ends lost 2 bases at V and 4 bases at J; junction bases unmatched: 3. Looked up from germline, CDR1 is SNHLY and CDR2 is FYNNEI. Here the CDR3 DNA reads TGTGCCAGCAGTGAAAGGGGGACTAGAGAGACCCAGTACTTC. Its translation: CASSERGTRETQYF. Supplemented by reference TRBV2 and TRBJ2-5, the full variable domain reads EPEVTQTPSHQVTQMGQEVILRCVPISNHLYFYWYRQILGQKVEFLVSFYNNEISEKSEIFDDQFSVERPDGSNFTLKIRSTKLEDSAMYFCASSERGTRETQYFGPGTRLLVL.

J is TRBJ1-5 and V is TRBV7-2; 9 bases are shared with TRBD1. The V segment lost 0 bases and the J segment 6 bases; nucleotides outside the gene matches: 3. Germline loops: CDR1 SGHTA, CDR2 FQGNSA. The CDR3 covers 15 residues. CDR3 coding DNA: TGTGCCAGCAGCTTAGCACAGGGGGCGGGTCAGCCCCAGCATTTT. Its protein product is CASSLAQGAGQPQHF.

V usage is TRBV18 and J usage is TRBJ2-7, with 10 bases lining up with TRBD1. V shed 1 base, J shed 6 bases, and the junction held 6 bases outside the gene matches. The length of the CDR3 is 15 residues. CDR1 KGHSH and CDR2 LQKENI come from the germline V gene. CDR3 region: CASSPLGQGTVEQYF. The CDR3, as DNA: TGTGCCAGCTCACCACTGGGACAGGGGACGGTCGAGCAGTACTTC.

Points on this clone: An end of the junction does not agree with germline; a read error may underlie this. The chain employs TRBV7-9 and TRBJ1-4; 7 bases are shared with TRBD1. Germline V gene lookup returns CDR1 SEHNR and CDR2 FQNEAQ (reference sequence). The CDR3 contains 15 residues. The CDR3 is CSSSSSGTANEKLFF. In DNA, the CDR3 is TGTTCCAGCAGCTCTTCCGGGACAGCTAATGAAAAACTGTTTTTT.

V gene TRBV29-1 combines with J gene TRBJ1-6, with a possible D match to TRBD1 (6 bases). With 2 bases removed from V and 3 bases from J, the gap between germline ends came to 11 bases. The germline CDR1 and CDR2 sequences are SQVTM and ANQGSEA. CDR3 length: 15 amino acids. In DNA form, the CDR3 reads TGCAGCGTTGAATATAGGGGGAGCTATAATTCACCCCTCCACTTT. It codes for CSVEYRGSYNSPLHF.

The rearrangement links TRBV7-3 to TRBJ1-1; no definite D call. The CDR3 sequence is 14 residues long. Deletions cut 5 bases from V and 1 base from J, with 11 bases between. Germline V gene sequence: CDR1 SGHTA, CDR2 FQGTGA. CDR3 protein: CASSLGLANTEAFF. The CDR3 DNA sequence: TGTGCCAGCAGCCTCGGACTCGCGAACACTGAAGCTTTCTTT. Full variable domain (rest looked up from reference TRBV7-3 and TRBJ1-1): GAGVSQTPSNKVTEKGKYVELRCDPISGHTALYWYRQSLGQGPEFLIYFQGTGAADDSGLPNDRFFAVRPEGSVSTLKIQRTERGDSAVYLCASSLGLANTEAFFGQGTRLTVV.

V gene TRBV2 combines with J gene TRBJ2-7; D may be TRBD1 (6 bases). V lost 6 bases to trimming and J lost 4 bases, with 16 bases between them. CDR3 length equals 14 residues. The V gene's germline CDR1 is SNHLY and CDR2 FYNNEI. In DNA form, the CDR3 reads TGTGCCAGCAGCGCCGGGACAACTACATACGAGCAGTACTTC. Its translation: CASSAGTTTYEQYF.